This T cell receptor beta chain was retrieved from a study of cytomegalovirus exposure and HLA in healthy donors. In the study overall: In an early release, HLA-typed donors contributed 80 million to 95 million unique TCR sequences. General study points: For TCR beta chains, V- and J-gene trimming was later linked to a missense DCLRE1C variant.

Primers included in the PCR were 60 Vbeta and 13 Jbeta primers. In the original processing: Approximately 9.9 million of 70 million to 80 million unique TCR beta chains were shared, per a later count. Clones were read by immunoSEQ multiplex PCR, and TCRdb kept only the in-frame ones, dropping some. The D gene and trimming were derived from the DNA, and the V and J assignments and clone size from that table. The repertoire holds about 170,000 clones, with around 80% as singletons. The junction had 15 bases not matched to a gene; V was cut back by 2 bases and J by 5 bases. The CDR3 runs 18 residues. The V gene's germline CDR1 is SGHTA and CDR2 FQGNSA. The count of this clone is one. Antigen specificity is unknown. Likely unrecorded immune exposures existed in these nominally healthy donors.

The sequencing sample was made of PBMCs. The receptor comes from a woman aged 45-60 years in good health and CMV-seropositive. This chain uses TRBV7-2 with TRBJ2-3; 8 bases are shared with TRBD2. Here the CDR3 reads CASSLRPQRGKSGDTQYF. The DNA for the CDR3 is TGTGCCAGCAGCTTACGCCCGCAGCGGGGGAAGTCAGGAGATACGCAGTATTTT.